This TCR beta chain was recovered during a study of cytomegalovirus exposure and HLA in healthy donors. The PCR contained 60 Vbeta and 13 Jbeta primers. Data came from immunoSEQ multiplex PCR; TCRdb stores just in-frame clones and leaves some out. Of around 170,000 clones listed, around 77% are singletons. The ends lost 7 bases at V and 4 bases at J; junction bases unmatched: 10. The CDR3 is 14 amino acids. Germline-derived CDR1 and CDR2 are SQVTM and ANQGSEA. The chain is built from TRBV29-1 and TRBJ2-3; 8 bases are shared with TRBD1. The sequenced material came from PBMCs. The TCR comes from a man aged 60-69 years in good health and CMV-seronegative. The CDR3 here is CSASQRDRSDTQYF. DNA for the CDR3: TGCAGCGCTTCCCAGAGGGACAGGTCAGATACGCAGTATTTT.